The T cell receptor beta chain under discussion was sequenced for a study of OX40 agonist ivuxolimab in advanced cancers. Study-level background: Ivuxolimab, which patients received intravenously every 2 weeks, was dosed at 0.01 to 10 mg/kg.

Using immunoSEQ multiplex PCR, the repertoire was profiled, and TCRdb retains in-frame clones only, with some absent. The sample shows around 60,000 clones, roughly 80% of them seen only once. This CDR3 is 19 amino acids long. V lost 1 base and J lost 1; bases outside the gene matches: 12. The germline CDR1 and CDR2 sequences are SNHLY and FYNNEI. Concerning this clone itself: The antigen remains undetermined.

General observations from the study: Compared with others, partial responders at 0.1-3.0 mg/kg displayed clonal expansion among the lowest.

This sequence joins TRBV2 and TRBJ2-3, with 9 bases aligning to TRBD2. This clonotype was obtained from an adult with an advanced solid tumor such as melanoma, head and neck, liver or kidney cancer. Sequencing used CD4+ or CD8+ T cells sorted from blood, obtained in a trial of the OX40 agonist ivuxolimab. The CDR3 sequence is CASSEVISGGPRGTDTQYF. In DNA, the CDR3 is TGTGCCAGCAGTGAAGTAATTAGCGGGGGCCCCCGAGGCACAGATACGCAGTATTTT.